Listed here are 24 T cell receptor beta chains from one sample, sequenced in a study of CD8+ T cells in alopecia areata. Extracted from the samples, RNA was reverse transcribed into cDNA to serve as the sequencing template. Generated by immunoSEQ multiplex PCR, the TCRdb table keeps only in-frame clones and is missing some. The top ten clones hold less than 5.5% of a sample with about 130,000 clones, around 60% of them seen once. The sample was CD4+ T cells sorted from blood, taken at week 0. These receptors all stem from a human donor with alopecia areata.

With respect to this clone: Other DNA sequences of this sample code for an identical CDR3. This chain's CDR3 is CASSFSGAETQYF. The DNA for the CDR3 is TGCGCCAGCAGCTTTTCAGGGGCAGAGACCCAGTACTTC. The V and J genes are TRBV5-1 and TRBJ2-5; TRBD1 might be the D (6 bases). CDR1 and CDR2 from the germline V gene are SGHRS and YFSETQ. CDR3 length: 13 amino acids. The germline V and J ends were trimmed by 2 bases and 4 bases, with 9 bases remaining between them.

There are a few counts of this clone. Here the CDR3 DNA reads TGTGCCACCAGCAGAGTCGGGACAGGGAGCTCTGGGGCCAACGTCCTGACTTTC. Encoded protein: CATSRVGTGSSGANVLTF. The rearrangement joins TRBV15 to TRBJ2-6; 9 nucleotides match TRBD1. CDR3 length: 18 amino acids. Trimming at V came to 1 base and at J to 0 bases, leaving 4 bases not matched to a gene. The germline V gene encodes CDR1 LNHNV and CDR2 YYDKDF (reference sequence).

This chain joins TRBV27 and TRBJ2-5, with unresolved D. The V gene lost 6 bases and the J gene lost 1 base, with 21 bases spanning the gap. The CDR3 length is 17 residues. Per the germline V gene, CDR1 is MNHEY and CDR2 is SMNVEV (reference sequence). The CDR3 loop reads CASSRRISPNLQETQYF. In DNA form, the CDR3 reads TGTGCCAGCAGCCGCCGGATTAGCCCAAACCTCCAAGAGACCCAGTACTTC.

The CDR3 DNA is TGTGCCAGCAGCCTTTCGGTGGTAGAGACCCAGTACTTC. This translates into CASSLSVVETQYF. V is TRBV4-2 and J is TRBJ2-5, with no clear D. CDR3 length: 13 amino acids. V dropped 4 bases and J dropped 4 bases, with 10 bases sitting between them. Germline V lookup: CDR1 LGHNA, CDR2 YNFKEQ.

The rearrangement joins TRBV5-1 to TRBJ2-3; D possibly uses TRBD1 or TRBD2 (5 bases each). The CDR3 loop spans 15 amino acids. Germline CDR1 reads SGHRS; CDR2 reads YFSETQ. Trimming left V 7 bases short and J 2 bases short, with 17 bases between. CDR3 sequence (DNA): TGCGCCAGCGCGCCGGGGACCCTCAACACAGATACGCAGTATTTT. This codes for CASAPGTLNTDTQYF. The whole variable domain, filled in from reference TRBV5-1 and TRBJ2-3, reads KAGVTQTPRYLIKTRGQQVTLSCSPISGHRSVSWYQQTPGQGLQFLFEYFSETQRNKGNFPGRFSGRQFSNSRSEMNVSTLELGDSALYLCASAPGTLNTDTQYFGPGTRLTVL.

The genes are TRBV2 and TRBJ2-1; TRBD1 is a possible D gene (5 bases). Germline lookup yields CDR1 SNHLY and CDR2 FYNNEI. Trimming shortened V by 4 bases and J by 2 bases, and 9 bases separated the two germline ends. There are 14 residues in the CDR3. CDR3 protein: CASSVQGPYNEQFF. The DNA for the CDR3 is TGTGCCAGCAGTGTCCAGGGCCCCTACAATGAGCAGTTCTTC.

This chain uses TRBV13 with TRBJ2-7; D gene unclear. The V gene lost 0 bases and the J gene lost 6 bases, with 3 bases spanning the gap. The germline gives CDR1 PRHDT, CDR2 FYEKMQ (reference sequence). There are 11 residues in the CDR3. CDR3 region: CASSLGGEQYF. In DNA, the CDR3 is TGTGCCAGCAGCTTAGGCGGCGAGCAGTACTTC.

This chain uses TRBV7-2 with TRBJ2-1; 10 bases are a match to TRBD1. Per germline, CDR1 SGHTA and CDR2 FQGNSA. CDR3 length: 14 residues. V was pared by 4 bases and J by 6 bases, with 3 bases of the junction left unmatched. CDR3 residues: CASSWDRGPNEQFF. The CDR3 DNA follows: TGTGCCAGCAGCTGGGACAGGGGACCCAATGAGCAGTTCTTC.

The J gene is TRBJ2-5, the V gene TRBV11-2, with 8 bases identical to TRBD2. V shed 5 bases, J shed 5 bases, and the junction held 19 bases outside the gene matches. Germline V lookup: CDR1 SGHAT, CDR2 FQNNGV. CDR3 length: 18 amino acids. CDR3 DNA: TGTGCCAGCAGCCTAAGAAACCGGGGGGGCCTTGTCGTCGAGACCCAGTACTTC. It is translated as CASSLRNRGGLVVETQYF.

The CDR3 is CASTAPDRGTGELFF. In nucleotides, the CDR3 is TGTGCCAGCACAGCGCCGGACAGGGGAACCGGGGAGCTGTTTTTT. The gene calls are TRBV2 and TRBJ2-2; 9 positions agree with TRBD1. Germline trimming cut 7 bases from V and 5 bases from J; bases unmatched to any gene: 8. This CDR3 spans 15 amino acids. Per the germline V gene, CDR1 is SNHLY and CDR2 is FYNNEI.

The CDR3 protein is CASRVGNTEQYF. The CDR3 DNA reads TGTGCCAGCAGGGTCGGGAATACCGAGCAGTACTTC. The J gene is TRBJ2-7, the V gene TRBV28, with D possibly matching TRBD2 (5 bases). This CDR3 has 12 residues. Trimming took off 6 bases at V and 6 bases at J, with 12 bases between the two ends. The germline gives CDR1 MDHEN, CDR2 SYDVKM.

The V gene is TRBV4-2, the J gene TRBJ2-7; 8 positions match TRBD1. V gave up 1 base and J gave up 4 bases; unmatched junction bases: 3. Germline CDR1 and CDR2: LGHNA and YNFKEQ. The CDR3 length is 14 residues. The CDR3 DNA sequence: TGTGCCAGCAGCCAAGGGACAGGGACTTACGAGCAGTACTTC. Amino acids: CASSQGTGTYEQYF.

The chain has TRBV27 and TRBJ1-5; 10 bases are shared with TRBD1. Unmatched junction bases numbered 2, after V lost 5 bases and J lost 7 bases. Germline V gene sequence: CDR1 MNHEY, CDR2 SMNVEV (reference sequence). The CDR3 length is 13 residues. Here the CDR3 DNA reads TGTGCCAGCAGTATGGACAGGGGGCAGCCCCAGCATTTT. Residues: CASSMDRGQPQHF.

The chain is built from TRBV5-1 and TRBJ1-2; 9 bases are shared with TRBD1. The ends lost 4 bases at V and 8 bases at J; junction bases unmatched: 9. Germline V gene sequence: CDR1 SGHRS, CDR2 YFSETQ. This CDR3 comprises 14 residues. The CDR3 DNA reads as TGCGCCAGCAGCCGTCCACAGGGGGCAGGAGGCTACACCTTC. The encoded protein is CASSRPQGAGGYTF.

This clone was seen only once. V usage is TRBV5-6 and J usage is TRBJ1-2, with a tentative D call TRBD1 (6 bases). Per germline, CDR1 SGHDT and CDR2 YYEEEE. Trimming took 5 bases from V and 8 from J, leaving 19 bases between them. The CDR3 covers 14 residues. This CDR3 reads CASSRLDRSGGYTF. The DNA of the CDR3 is TGTGCCAGCAGTCGCCTAGACAGGTCGGGAGGCTACACCTTC. Using reference TRBV5-6 and TRBJ1-2 for the parts outside the CDR3, the full variable domain is DAGVTQSPTHLIKTRGQQVTLRCSPKSGHDTVSWYQQALGQGPQFIFQYYEEEERQRGNFPDRFSGHQFPNYSSELNVNALLLGDSALYLCASSRLDRSGGYTFGSGTRLTVV.

This clone counts as medium-sized. Written as DNA, the CDR3 is TGTGCCAGTAGTTCCGGGACTACCCGAGTCAATGAGCAGTTCTTC. This sequence encodes CASSSGTTRVNEQFF. The chain links TRBV19 to TRBJ2-1, with 7 positions matching TRBD2. J gave up 6 bases and V 5 bases, and 10 bases lay outside the gene matches. Germline V gene lookup returns CDR1 LNHDA and CDR2 SQIVND (reference sequence). CDR3 length: 15 residues. Full variable domain (rest looked up from reference TRBV19 and TRBJ2-1): DGGITQSPKYLFRKEGQNVTLSCEQNLNHDAMYWYRQDPGQGLRLIYYSQIVNDFQKGDIAEGYSVSREKKESFPLTVTSAQKNPTAFYLCASSSGTTRVNEQFFGPGTRLTVL.

The chain couples TRBV7-8 to TRBJ1-2, with D uncertain. CDR1 and CDR2 from the germline V gene are SGHVS and FQNEAQ. This CDR3 spans 15 amino acids. Trimming cost V 2 bases and J 3 bases, with 13 bases left between them. The CDR3 bases are TGTGCCAGCAGCTTACAACCGGGAAGGGACTATGGCTACACCTTC. Protein sequence: CASSLQPGRDYGYTF. Combining the CDR3 with reference TRBV7-8 and TRBJ1-2 gives the whole variable domain GAGVSQSPRYKVAKRGQDVALRCDPISGHVSLFWYQQALGQGPEFLTYFQNEAQLDKSGLPSDRFFAERPEGSVSTLKIQRTQQEDSAVYLCASSLQPGRDYGYTFGSGTRLTVV.

The rearrangement uses TRBV2 and TRBJ2-3; D gene ambiguous. This CDR3 contains 14 residues. Germline CDR1 SNHLY, CDR2 FYNNEI. V dropped 5 bases and J dropped 2 bases, with 11 bases sitting between them. CDR3 amino acids: CASSIVTITDTQYF. The DNA for the CDR3 is TGTGCCAGCAGTATAGTGACAATCACAGATACGCAGTATTTT.

The rearrangement links TRBV4-1 to TRBJ2-1; 11 bases map to TRBD2. This CDR3 region has 18 residues. The ends lost 0 bases at V and 8 bases at J; junction bases unmatched: 12. Germline assignment: CDR1 MGHRA and CDR2 YSYEKL. The CDR3 here is CASSQESGTSGRGDEQFF. DNA of the CDR3: TGCGCCAGCAGCCAAGAATCCGGGACTAGCGGTCGAGGGGATGAGCAGTTCTTC.

This clone has just a few counts. The chain links TRBV11-3 to TRBJ1-5, with TRBD1 matching 7 bases. The CDR3 totals 17 residues. Germline V gene sequence: CDR1 SGHNT, CDR2 YENEEA. V shed 0 bases, J shed 1 base, and the junction held 6 bases outside the gene matches. The CDR3, as DNA: TGTGCCAGCAGCTTAGAACAGGGGCCTTGGAGCAATCAGCCCCAGCATTTT. This encodes CASSLEQGPWSNQPQHF.

V and J are TRBV7-2 and TRBJ2-7, with TRBD2 identical over 9 bases. The CDR3 is made up of 15 amino acids. Per germline, CDR1 SGHTA and CDR2 FQGNSA. After removal of 4 bases from V and 4 bases from J, the junction contained 8 bases not matched to a gene. CDR3 bases: TGTGCCAGCAGCTCACAAGCGGGGGGACTATACGAGCAGTACTTC. Residues: CASSSQAGGLYEQYF.

This clone was detected ten times or more. The gene calls are TRBV14 and TRBJ2-1; possible D gene TRBD2, 5 bases. Germline-derived CDR1 and CDR2 are SGHDN and FVKESK. This CDR3 has 15 residues. Trimming left V 1 base short and J 1 base short, with 8 bases between. CDR3 nucleotide sequence: TGTGCCAGCAGCCAAGTACCGGGATCCTACAATGAGCAGTTCTTC. Translating it yields CASSQVPGSYNEQFF.

The chain links TRBV28 to TRBJ2-7, with D possibly TRBD1 on 5 matching bases. CDR1 is MDHEN, CDR2 SYDVKM, per germline. The V end was cut by 0 bases, the J end by 2 bases, with 8 bases between. CDR3 size: 14 residues. Here the CDR3 reads CASSLWDIPYEQYF. CDR3 nucleotides: TGTGCCAGCAGTTTATGGGACATCCCCTACGAGCAGTACTTC.

This clone was seen just once. The rearrangement links TRBV19 to TRBJ1-2; no reliable D call. Germline CDR1 reads LNHDA; CDR2 reads SQIVND (reference sequence). There are 16 residues in the CDR3. V was trimmed by 4 bases and J by 4 bases, leaving 19 bases between them. CDR3 DNA sequence: TGTGCCAGTAGTACCGGGTCCCCAGGACCGTCCTATGGCTACACCTTC. As protein: CASSTGSPGPSYGYTF.